This TCR beta chain is drawn from a study of OX40 agonist ivuxolimab in advanced cancers. Trimming stripped 4 bases from V and 1 base from J, with 20 bases between. The CDR3 loop spans 17 amino acids. Germline CDR1 and CDR2: LGHNA and YSLEER. Findings of the study overall: More expanded clones were found, on average, in CD8+ than in CD4+ T cells. Partly responding patients at 0.1-3.0 mg/kg showed some of the smallest clonal expansion.

Some clones are missing from TCRdb's copy, which holds only in-frame ones; the method was immunoSEQ multiplex PCR. The sample comprises 150,000 to 190,000 clones, roughly 92% of which are singletons, and about 0.31% rests with the top ten. This clone was recorded once. Its target is unknown. The input for sequencing was CD4+ or CD8+ T cells sorted from blood, taken in a trial of the OX40 agonist ivuxolimab. This clonotype originated in an adult with an advanced solid tumor such as melanoma, head and neck, liver or kidney cancer. This chain uses TRBV4-3 with TRBJ2-7; the D call may be TRBD1 or TRBD2 (6 bases each). The CDR3 region has the DNA TGCGCCAGCAGCCGAGGGTCCGGGGGCTCGTTTTCCTACGAGCAGTACTTC. It yields the protein CASSRGSGGSFSYEQYF.